A single sample gave rise to the 5 T cell receptor beta chains below, sequenced in a study of ipilimumab plus nivolumab after autologous stem cell transplantation. Method: immunoSEQ multiplex PCR; TCRdb's copy keeps in-frame clones and lacks some. This sample has about 15,000 clones, with around 74% found just once. This specimen consisted of PBMCs, obtained in a trial of ipilimumab plus nivolumab as post-transplant consolidation. The receptors come from a male donor with primary mediastinal lymphoma.

The count of this clone is one. The gene calls are TRBV7-2 and TRBJ2-1; D is unclear. Per the germline V gene, CDR1 is SGHTA and CDR2 is FQGNSA. V shed 1 base and J shed 4 bases, with 20 bases lying between them. The CDR3 has 18 residues. CDR3 DNA: TGTGCCAGCAGCTTAGGGCAAACGTTCAGCGTGGGGTACAATGAGCAGTTCTTC. It yields the protein CASSLGQTFSVGYNEQFF.

In its sample, this clone was seen a few times. The chain employs TRBV19 and TRBJ1-5; possibly TRBD1 for D (5 bases). Per the germline V gene, CDR1 is LNHDA and CDR2 is SQIVND (reference sequence). Trimming took 2 bases from V and 7 from J, leaving 9 bases between them. The CDR3 has 13 residues. The CDR3 sequence is CASSIKRDQPQHF. CDR3 nucleotide sequence: TGTGCCAGTAGTATAAAGAGGGACCAGCCCCAGCATTTT.

The rearrangement links TRBV7-9 to TRBJ2-7, with D perhaps matching TRBD1 (6 bases). Germline V gene lookup returns CDR1 SEHNR and CDR2 FQNEAQ (reference sequence). The CDR3 consists of 12 residues. Trimming took off 3 bases at V and 5 bases at J, with 8 bases between the two ends. CDR3 region: CASSFYRDEQYF. In DNA, the CDR3 is TGTGCCAGCAGCTTTTACAGGGACGAGCAGTACTTC.

This clone was counted only a few times. This chain uses TRBV5-1 with TRBJ2-3, with D possibly being TRBD1 (5 bases). In germline, CDR1 is SGHRS, CDR2 YFSETQ. V was clipped by 0 bases and J by 0 bases, with 8 bases between them. CDR3 size: 15 residues. CDR3 in DNA: TGCGCCAGCAGCTTGGCAGGGAAGAGCACAGATACGCAGTATTTT. Protein product: CASSLAGKSTDTQYF.

CDR3 loop: CASSETQGREKLFF. CDR3 coding DNA: TGTGCCAGCAGTGAAACTCAGGGTCGGGAAAAACTGTTTTTT. This chain joins TRBV6-1 and TRBJ1-4, with D possibly matching TRBD1 (5 bases). V was shortened by 2 bases and J by 8 bases, with 12 bases between the two germline ends. The CDR3 length is 14 residues. The germline V gene has CDR1 MNHNS and CDR2 SASEGT.